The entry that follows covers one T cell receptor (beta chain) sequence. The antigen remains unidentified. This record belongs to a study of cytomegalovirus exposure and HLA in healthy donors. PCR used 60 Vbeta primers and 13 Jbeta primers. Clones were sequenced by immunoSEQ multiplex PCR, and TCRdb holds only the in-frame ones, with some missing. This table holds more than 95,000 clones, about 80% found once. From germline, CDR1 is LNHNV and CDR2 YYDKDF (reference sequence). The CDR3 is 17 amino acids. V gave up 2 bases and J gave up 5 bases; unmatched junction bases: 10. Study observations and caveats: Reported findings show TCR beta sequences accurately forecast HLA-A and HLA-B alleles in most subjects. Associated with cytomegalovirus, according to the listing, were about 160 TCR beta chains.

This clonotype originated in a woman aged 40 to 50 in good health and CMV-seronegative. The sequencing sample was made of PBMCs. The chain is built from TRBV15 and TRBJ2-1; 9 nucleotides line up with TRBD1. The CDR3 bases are TGTGCCACCAGCAGACACGCGTGGGACAGGGCGAACAATGAGCAGTTCTTC. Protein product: CATSRHAWDRANNEQFF.